The 18 T cell receptor beta chains below were found in one sample sequenced in a study of shared clonotypes between healthy human individuals. Produced via immunoSEQ multiplex PCR; TCRdb's table is partial and in-frame only. The sample contains 2 million to 2.5 million clones, almost 96% of which appear only once. Sequencing was performed on naive CD4+ T cells sorted from blood. The subset denotes: CD45RA+ positively selected. The receptor set was obtained from a man younger than 30 in good health.

This chain joins TRBV6-6 and TRBJ1-5; D remains unclear. The CDR3 covers 14 residues. Germline CDR1 is MNHNY and CDR2 is SVGAGI (reference sequence). Between the trimmed V and J ends, which lost 7 bases and 1 base, there was a span of 11 bases. The CDR3 nucleotides read TGTGCCAGCAAACCGGGCCTCAGCAATCAGCCCCAGCATTTT. It is translated as CASKPGLSNQPQHF.

This sequence joins TRBV4-2 and TRBJ1-2; D ambiguous. The ends were cut back, 1 base at V and 12 bases at J, with 12 bases in the middle. There are 12 residues in the CDR3. CDR1 LGHNA and CDR2 YNFKEQ come from the germline V gene. DNA of the CDR3: TGTGCCAGCAGCCAAGCCCCTTTCATTCACACCTTC. It is translated as CASSQAPFIHTF.

V is TRBV30 and J is TRBJ2-2, with D tentatively TRBD2 (5 bases). The CDR3 is 15 residues long. Looked up from germline, CDR1 is GTSNPN and CDR2 is SVGIG (reference sequence). Trimming removed 0 bases at V and 4 bases at J, with 12 bases between. The CDR3 reads CAWSVRGSSTGELFF. CDR3 nucleotide sequence: TGTGCCTGGAGTGTCCGGGGTTCGAGCACCGGGGAGCTGTTTTTT.

This clone came up once. The chain uses TRBV4-1 and TRBJ2-7; possible D gene TRBD2, 5 bases. Trimming left V 1 base short and J 0 bases short, with 10 bases between. The CDR3 totals 15 residues. Germline V CDR1 and CDR2: MGHRA, YSYEKL. CDR3 sequence: CASSQGGLNSYEQYF. The CDR3, as DNA: TGCGCCAGCAGCCAAGGAGGGCTCAACTCCTACGAGCAGTACTTC.

This sequence joins TRBV7-3 and TRBJ2-2; no clear D. In germline, CDR1 is SGHTA, CDR2 FQGTGA. The CDR3 extends over 16 amino acids. Between the trimmed V and J ends, which lost 5 bases and 1 base, there was a span of 14 bases. The CDR3 sequence: CASSRRGPMNTGELFF. DNA of the CDR3: TGTGCCAGCAGCCGTAGAGGACCAATGAACACCGGGGAGCTGTTTTTT.

This chain joins TRBV28 and TRBJ1-2, with 8 bases aligning to TRBD1. V was clipped by 5 bases and J by 4 bases; unmatched bases: 9. Germline assignment: CDR1 MDHEN and CDR2 SYDVKM. The CDR3 loop spans 15 amino acids. DNA of the CDR3: TGTGCCAGCAGTCCCGGGACAGGAGTTATCTATGGCTACACCTTC. Amino acids: CASSPGTGVIYGYTF.

The chain carries TRBV7-2 and TRBJ1-3, with D possibly TRBD1 on 5 matching bases. Germline CDR1 is SGHTA and CDR2 is FQGNSA. CDR3 length: 13 amino acids. The germline V and J ends were trimmed by 6 bases and 10 bases, with 16 bases remaining between them. The CDR3 loop reads CASRPASGSTIYF. CDR3 DNA sequence: TGTGCCAGCAGGCCGGCCTCAGGGTCTACCATATATTTT.

The chain recombines TRBV10-2 with TRBJ1-1; 8 bases fit TRBD1. The CDR3 runs to 15 residues. Trimming at V came to 6 bases and at J to 6 bases, leaving 12 bases not matched to a gene. Germline CDR1 WSHSY, CDR2 SAAADI. The DNA of the CDR3 is TGCGCCAGCAGCACCCCCAGGGGGCACCGACCTGAAGCTTTCTTT. It codes for CASSTPRGHRPEAFF.

J is TRBJ2-3 and V is TRBV10-3; D tentatively reads TRBD1 or TRBD2 (6 bases each). The CDR3 consists of 17 residues. From germline, CDR1 is ENHRY and CDR2 SYGVKD. Trimming removed 4 bases from V and 5 bases from J, with 22 bases in between. The CDR3 spells CAISAPPGAIYVDTQYF. As DNA, the CDR3 is TGTGCCATCAGTGCACCCCCGGGGGCAATTTACGTAGATACGCAGTATTTT.

J is TRBJ2-7 and V is TRBV7-9; D is undetermined. V was shortened by 1 base and J by 4 bases, with 11 bases between the two germline ends. The germline gives CDR1 SEHNR, CDR2 FQNEAQ (reference sequence). The CDR3 is 14 amino acids. The CDR3 sequence: CASSLDGTEYEQYF. CDR3 coding DNA: TGTGCCAGCAGCTTAGACGGCACCGAGTACGAGCAGTACTTC.

The V gene is TRBV11-2, the J gene TRBJ2-3; TRBD2 aligns across 9 bases. CDR3 length: 15 residues. The J segment lost 4 bases and the V segment lost 6 bases, leaving 8 bases of the junction unmatched. Germline V gene sequence: CDR1 SGHAT, CDR2 FQNNGV. Here the CDR3 reads CASSPLAGIADTQYF. The DNA for the CDR3 is TGTGCCAGCAGTCCCCTAGCGGGGATAGCAGATACGCAGTATTTT.

Points on this clone: The same CDR3 can be traced to other DNA sequences in this sample. The chain recombines TRBV7-9 with TRBJ2-5, with D unresolved. Germline V lookup: CDR1 SEHNR, CDR2 FQNEAQ (reference sequence). V was cut by 1 base and J by 2 bases, with 5 bases left in between. The CDR3 consists of 13 residues. CDR3 sequence: CASSLGFQETQYF. In DNA form, the CDR3 reads TGTGCCAGCAGCTTAGGTTTTCAAGAGACCCAGTACTTC.

The rearrangement joins TRBV7-9 to TRBJ1-6, with D perhaps TRBD1 (6 bases). The CDR3 spans 14 residues. Trimming stripped 5 bases from V and 7 bases from J, with 12 bases between. From germline, CDR1 is SEHNR and CDR2 FQNEAQ (reference sequence). CDR3 in DNA: TGTGCCAGCAGCCCCCCCAGGGGCAATTCACCCCTCCACTTT. Translated: CASSPPRGNSPLHF.

The genes are TRBV18 and TRBJ1-3; TRBD1 matches 8 bases. The CDR3 length is 15 residues. Per the germline V gene, CDR1 is KGHSH and CDR2 is LQKENI. V gave up 3 bases and J gave up 3 bases; unmatched junction bases: 4. In nucleotides, the CDR3 is TGTGCCAGCTCACCTCAGGGGGCAGATGGAAACACCATATATTTT. Protein product: CASSPQGADGNTIYF.

This CDR3 is CASRGPQETQYF. DNA of the CDR3: TGTGCCAGTAGGGGACCCCAAGAGACCCAGTACTTC. The V call is TRBV19, the J call TRBJ2-5; D is possibly TRBD1 or TRBD2 (5 bases each). V was pared by 6 bases and J by 1 base, with 6 bases between. The germline CDR1 and CDR2 sequences are LNHDA and SQIVND (reference sequence). The CDR3 sequence is 12 residues long.

This clone has just one count. The rearrangement uses TRBV6-1 and TRBJ1-2; D is uncertain. Trimming pared 4 bases from V and 3 bases from J, leaving 18 bases between. CDR1 and CDR2 from the germline V gene are MNHNS and SASEGT. This CDR3 has 16 amino acids. The CDR3, as DNA: TGTGCCAGCAGTGCCAATGGGGTTCCGGGAGACTATGGCTACACCTTC. Its protein product is CASSANGVPGDYGYTF.

The chain carries TRBV11-2 and TRBJ2-2, with no clear D. The CDR3 totals 14 residues. CDR1 and CDR2 (germline): SGHAT, FQNNGV. Between the trimmed V and J ends, which lost 2 bases and 3 bases, there was a span of 7 bases. The CDR3 is CASSLLRDTGELFF. The CDR3 nucleotides are TGTGCCAGCAGCTTACTAAGAGACACCGGGGAGCTGTTTTTT.

DNA of the CDR3: TGTGCCAGCAGTTTATCGATACAGTTGGAAGCTTTCTTT. It yields the protein CASSLSIQLEAFF. The chain employs TRBV27 and TRBJ1-1; D is unresolved. The germline CDR1 and CDR2 sequences are MNHEY and SMNVEV (reference sequence). This CDR3 comprises 13 residues. Trimming removed 0 bases at V and 8 bases at J, with 10 bases between.